The T cell receptor beta chain under discussion was sequenced for a study of cytomegalovirus exposure and HLA in healthy donors. The germline V and J ends were trimmed by 5 bases and 0 bases, with 15 bases remaining between them. The CDR3 extends over 16 amino acids. The germline gives CDR1 SEHNR, CDR2 FQNEAQ (reference sequence). Whole-study findings and limits: The study put 150 or so TCR beta chains on its list as cytomegalovirus-associated. The majority of TCR sequences were rare, yet some public TCRs appeared in many donors.

To note about this clone: Its antigen remains unidentified. The same CDR3 also results from other DNA sequences found in this sample.

13 Jbeta primers and 60 Vbeta primers were used for the PCR. Clones were read by immunoSEQ multiplex PCR, and TCRdb kept only the in-frame ones, dropping some. The sample holds approximately 200,000 clones, over 75% seen once. The sample taken for sequencing was PBMCs. The clonotype originates from a girl aged 2 to 9 in good health and CMV-seronegative. The rearrangement joins TRBV7-9 to TRBJ2-3, with TRBD2 as a possible D gene (6 bases). The CDR3 bases are TGTGCCAGCAGCCCCTGGGGGGAGGAGAGCACAGATACGCAGTATTTT. Amino acid sequence: CASSPWGEESTDTQYF.